A selection of T cell receptor beta chains follows, all from one sample in a study of OX40 agonist ivuxolimab in advanced cancers. Using immunoSEQ multiplex PCR, the repertoire was profiled, and TCRdb retains in-frame clones only, with some absent. The sample carries roughly 80,000 clones, about 88% recorded once. The sample consisted of CD4+ or CD8+ T cells sorted from blood, taken in a trial of the OX40 agonist ivuxolimab. These receptors originate from an adult with an advanced solid tumor such as melanoma, head and neck, liver or kidney cancer. CDR3s include the opening cysteine and the closing phenylalanine or tryptophan. A D gene is named only where the DNA matches it firmly. A clone size is listed for some rows: how often the clone was seen (once, few, many), or a class if it is expanded.

V gene	J gene	clone size	D gene	CDR3 protein	CDR3 DNA
TRBV14	TRBJ2-3	once	TRBD2	CASSPWAGDTDTQYF	TGTGCCAGCAGCCCGTGGGCGGGAGACACAGATACGCAGTATTTT
TRBV2	TRBJ2-2	-	-	CASTLSRNTGELFF	TGTGCCAGCACCCTATCTAGAAACACCGGGGAGCTGTTTTTT
TRBV9	TRBJ1-4	-	-	CASSVRGTNEKLFF	TGTGCCAGCAGCGTAAGGGGCACTAATGAAAAACTGTTTTTT
TRBV5-1	TRBJ1-2	-	-	CASSLERQASGGYTF	TGCGCCAGCAGCTTGGAGAGACAGGCCTCTGGTGGCTACACCTTC
TRBV27	TRBJ2-5	-	-	CASSGVPQETQYF	TGTGCCAGCAGTGGTGTACCCCAAGAGACCCAGTACTTC
TRBV10-3	TRBJ2-2	-	TRBD1	CAAGQDNTGELFF	TGTGCCGCGGGACAGGATAACACCGGGGAGCTGTTTTTT
TRBV10-3	TRBJ1-2	once	-	CAISEQAGVDGSYGYTF	TGTGCCATCAGTGAGCAGGCAGGGGTGGACGGGAGCTATGGCTACACCTTC
TRBV28	TRBJ1-5	-	-	CASSSMPGRDSNQPQHF	TGTGCCAGCAGCTCGATGCCGGGTAGGGATAGCAATCAGCCCCAGCATTTT
TRBV5-4	TRBJ1-2	-	-	CASSSSDIPYGYTF	TGTGCCAGCAGCTCGTCGGACATACCCTATGGCTACACCTTC
TRBV7-2	TRBJ2-1	-	TRBD1	CASTPLGGQGYNEQFF	TGTGCCAGCACCCCCTTAGGGGGACAGGGCTACAATGAGCAGTTCTTC
TRBV7-3	TRBJ2-7	-	-	CASSPGRNSYEQYF	TGTGCCAGCAGCCCGGGACGGAACTCCTACGAGCAGTACTTC
TRBV7-2	TRBJ2-7	-	TRBD2	CASSLNGGVSVGEQYF	TGTGCCAGCAGCTTAAATGGGGGGGTTAGTGTGGGCGAGCAGTACTTC
TRBV2	TRBJ1-3	-	-	CASSVISGNTIYF	TGTGCCAGCAGTGTCATCTCTGGAAACACCATATATTTT
TRBV5-1	TRBJ2-5	-	-	CASSFNQETQYF	TGCGCCAGCAGCTTTAACCAAGAGACCCAGTACTTC
TRBV6-5	TRBJ1-4	-	-	CASSYSGVQEKLFF	TGTGCCAGCAGTTACTCTGGTGTGCAGGAAAAACTGTTTTTT
TRBV28	TRBJ2-3	-	-	CASGRSWGPGTDTQYF	TGTGCCAGCGGCCGAAGCTGGGGGCCAGGCACAGATACGCAGTATTTT
TRBV29-1	TRBJ2-6	-	-	CSVVSGANVLTF	TGCAGCGTTGTTTCGGGGGCCAACGTCCTGACTTTC
TRBV15	TRBJ2-3	-	-	CATSRDGLVTDTQYF	TGTGCCACCAGCAGAGATGGTCTAGTCACAGATACGCAGTATTTT
TRBV18	TRBJ1-4	-	-	CASSTRAPNEKLFF	TGTGCCAGCTCAACCCGGGCCCCCAATGAAAAACTGTTTTTT
TRBV28	TRBJ1-5	-	TRBD1	CASRGQGDNQPQHF	TGTGCCAGCAGGGGACAGGGGGACAATCAGCCCCAGCATTTT
TRBV6-1	TRBJ1-2	-	-	CASSEDGVNYGYTF	TGTGCCAGCAGTGAAGATGGAGTCAACTATGGCTACACCTTC
TRBV5-1	TRBJ2-7	-	-	CASSLASGYEQYF	TGCGCCAGCAGCTTGGCGTCCGGGTACGAGCAGTACTTC
TRBV4-1	TRBJ2-7	-	TRBD1	CASSRGQGVDYEQYF	TGCGCCAGCAGCCGAGGACAGGGCGTGGACTACGAGCAGTACTTC
TRBV29-1	TRBJ1-1	-	-	CSVEKDEGRTEAFF	TGCAGCGTTGAGAAGGATGAGGGAAGAACTGAAGCTTTCTTT
TRBV11-3	TRBJ2-5	-	-	CASSLGSASETQYF	TGTGCCAGCAGCTTAGGGTCGGCGTCGGAGACCCAGTACTTC
TRBV7-8	TRBJ2-6	once	-	CASRDGTSGANVLTF	TGTGCCAGCAGAGACGGGACCTCTGGGGCCAACGTCCTGACTTTC
TRBV6-6	TRBJ1-1	-	-	CASSLRTSGGTEAFF	TGTGCCAGCAGTCTCCGGACGTCAGGAGGCACTGAAGCTTTCTTT
TRBV19	TRBJ1-5	-	TRBD1	CATDRGDANQPQHF	TGTGCCACCGACAGGGGCGACGCCAATCAGCCCCAGCATTTT
TRBV19	TRBJ2-1	-	-	CASSIRRDNEQFF	TGTGCCAGTAGTATTCGTCGGGACAATGAGCAGTTCTTC